This TCR beta chain came from a study of blood T cells in healthy people across ages. In the study overall: Per every two T cells, about one barcoded beta molecule was captured by template switching.

Combining a sample-barcoded 5' primer with a J-beta primer mix, a second PCR ran for roughly 6 to 12 cycles. Using its own MiXCR run on the 5' RACE reads, TCRdb lists one record per CDR3 protein. This sample has about 600,000 distinct CDR3 sequences, with roughly 48% found just once. In the case of this clonotype: Its cognate antigen is unknown.

Study conclusions and caveats: Estimates of total diversity, which came from one million sequenced T cells, were considered to be underestimates. Roughly linear age-related decline in beta diversity appeared, significant by age 40. Donors of long life had a larger count of naive CD4+ cells and greater diversity than aged donors.

CDR1 and CDR2 from the germline V gene are SEHNR and FQNEAQ (reference sequence). The CDR3 has 13 amino acids. J was trimmed by 6 bases and V by 5 bases; bases with no gene match: 6. Sequenced material: blood. The TCR sequence derives from a man aged 80 or over in good health. This rearrangement joins TRBV7-9 to TRBJ1-2; 7 bases agree with TRBD1. In nucleotides, the CDR3 is TGTGCCAGCAGCGTGCAAGGGACAGATGGCTACACCTTC. Encoded protein: CASSVQGTDGYTF.